This TCR beta chain was sequenced for a study of brain metastases from non-small cell lung cancer. Study conclusions and caveats: In about 60% of brain metastases, T-cell clones were expanded compared with matched primary tumors. Fewer infiltrating T cells were found in brain metastases than primaries. Paired brain metastases and primary tumors largely shared TCR repertoires.

Profiled with immunoSEQ multiplex PCR; TCRdb holds only in-frame clones, not every one. Found here are more than 950 clones, approximately 85% of them singletons; the top ten hold around 14%. The CDR3 runs to 12 residues. The ends were cut back, 0 bases at V and 11 bases at J, with 8 bases in the middle. The germline gives CDR1 LNHNV, CDR2 YYDKDF (reference sequence). As concerns this clone: Its antigen remains unidentified.

This clonotype was obtained from a donor older than 35 with non-small cell lung cancer. Sequencing was performed on tissue from a brain metastasis. The chain has TRBV15 and TRBJ1-5; D gene unclear. This CDR3 reads CATSRDQQSQHF. The DNA of the CDR3 is TGTGCCACCAGCAGAGACCAGCAGTCCCAGCATTTT.